This TCR beta chain was found in a study of blood T cell repertoires in COVID-19 (dated by TCRdb to the early 2020s). For the wider study: The collaborator samples originated in the United States, Italy and Spain and spanned the acute and convalescent phases of COVID-19. The prospective study material was composed of cDNA or gDNA derived from T cells, B-cell-depleted T cells, or PBMCs. Deeply sampled blood TCRbeta repertoires from subjects exposed to, actively infected with, or recovered from COVID-19 were included in the dataset. The repertoires were made available in a free public database intended to serve as a resource for research on the immune response to SARS-CoV-2. The samples were drawn from the first 160 participants of the ongoing ImmuneRACE study and from about 1,200 subjects provided by 6 global collaborators. Sample metadata almost always included a de-identified subject ID, COVID-19 status, age in years and sex. Where available, HLA class I and class II types were obtained from metadata supplied by the sample provider rather than from assay-based typing.

TCRbeta CDR3 regions were amplified from genomic DNA by means of the immunoSEQ Assay, a bias-controlled multiplex PCR. Turning to the authors' computational methods: Nucleated cell counts per sample were estimated from amplification of reference gene primers within the assay. To quantify the absolute abundance of each unique TCRbeta CDR3 rearrangement, sequence reads were collapsed and filtered. For each sample, productive Simpson clonality was calculated as the square root of Simpson's diversity index across productive rearrangements. Sourced from immuneACCESS, this table was stored by TCRdb with only in-frame sequences that have V and J called. A share of the clones is absent; for the studies checked, an unresolved V gene accounts for under half, and the remainder has no known explanation. V, J and clone size were drawn from that table, and D and trimming were deduced from the DNA. The sample records about 270,000 clones, 75% to 90% of which are singletons. The ten most abundant clones make up about 10% of the sample.

V and J lose 6 bases and 1 base, and a span of 12 bases separates them. The CDR3, from cysteine to phenylalanine, totals 13 residues. Only CDR3 DNA is held: 39 bases, read in frame from base 1. From a lookup of the germline V gene, CDR1 and CDR2 are SQVTM and ANQGSEA. Results the study describes overall, beyond this receptor: The amount of clinical and demographic metadata varied by source and participant and was provided uncurated.

Comment on this clone: Its antigen is not yet known. One base away there is no much larger clone; base qualities are not given.

Whole blood was collected in K2EDTA tubes by collaborating institutions according to the institutions' own protocols. For TCRbeta analysis, collaborator samples were shipped as frozen whole blood, as isolated PBMCs, or as DNA extracted from either sample type. The chain is assembled from TRBV29-1 and TRBJ1-1; too little of a D gene remains to name it. The specimen sequenced was peripheral blood. The clonotype was recovered from a woman in her 70s with acute or convalescent COVID-19. Read as DNA, the sequence is TGCAGCGTGCTTTTGAGACAGAACACTGAAGCTTTCTTT. It codes for CSVLLRQNTEAFF.